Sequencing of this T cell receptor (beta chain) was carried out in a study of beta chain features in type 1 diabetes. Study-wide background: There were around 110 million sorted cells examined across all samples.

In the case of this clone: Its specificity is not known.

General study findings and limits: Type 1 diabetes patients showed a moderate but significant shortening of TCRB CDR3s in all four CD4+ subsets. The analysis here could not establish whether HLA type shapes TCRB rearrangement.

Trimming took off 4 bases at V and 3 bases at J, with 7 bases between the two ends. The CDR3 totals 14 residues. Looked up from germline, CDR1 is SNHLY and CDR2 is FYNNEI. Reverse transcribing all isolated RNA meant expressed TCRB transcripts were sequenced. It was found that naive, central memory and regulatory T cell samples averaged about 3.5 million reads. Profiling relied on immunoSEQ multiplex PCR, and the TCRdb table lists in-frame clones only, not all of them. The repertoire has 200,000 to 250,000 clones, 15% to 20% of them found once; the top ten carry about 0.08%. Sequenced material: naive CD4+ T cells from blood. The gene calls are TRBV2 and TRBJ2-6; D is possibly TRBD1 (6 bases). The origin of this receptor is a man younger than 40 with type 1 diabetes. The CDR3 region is CASSAGDGANVLTF. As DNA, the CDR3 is TGTGCCAGCAGTGCAGGGGATGGGGCCAACGTCCTGACTTTC.